The TCR beta chain under discussion was sequenced for a study of T cell changes during pregnancy in multiple sclerosis (dated by TCRdb to the late 2010s). For context, the study as a whole: The study looked at changes in the T cell repertoire across pregnancy in women with multiple sclerosis.

Details on this clone: The clone's antigen remains unknown. Nothing much larger sits one base from this clone, and base qualities are not available.

The receptor library was made with the immunoSEQ multiplex PCR assay. TCRdb stores this immuneACCESS table with in-frame sequences only. Part of the clones is absent; in the studies checked, under half of the shortfall reflects unresolved V genes, and no reason is known for the rest. The sample table shows roughly 69,000 clones, and roughly nine tenths are seen once. 0.29% of the sample is held by the ten biggest clonotypes. V sheds 5 bases and J sheds 5 bases, leaving 7 bases between their ends. Inclusive of the bounding cysteine and phenylalanine, the CDR3 is 11 residues long. The retained sequence is limited to the CDR3, 33 bases, with the frame set at the first base. The CDR1 and CDR2 encoded by the germline V gene are SNHLY and FYNNEI.

Sequences were derived from CD4+ T cells from peripheral blood mononuclear cells, sampled in the third trimester of pregnancy. This sequence was found in a female donor in good health, enrolled as a control in a pregnancy study. Recombination linked TRBV2 to TRBJ2-7; the D gene cannot be named for sure. The nucleotide sequence is given as TGTGCCAGCAGTATTTTAGACGAGCAGTACTTC. The translation is CASSILDEQYF.